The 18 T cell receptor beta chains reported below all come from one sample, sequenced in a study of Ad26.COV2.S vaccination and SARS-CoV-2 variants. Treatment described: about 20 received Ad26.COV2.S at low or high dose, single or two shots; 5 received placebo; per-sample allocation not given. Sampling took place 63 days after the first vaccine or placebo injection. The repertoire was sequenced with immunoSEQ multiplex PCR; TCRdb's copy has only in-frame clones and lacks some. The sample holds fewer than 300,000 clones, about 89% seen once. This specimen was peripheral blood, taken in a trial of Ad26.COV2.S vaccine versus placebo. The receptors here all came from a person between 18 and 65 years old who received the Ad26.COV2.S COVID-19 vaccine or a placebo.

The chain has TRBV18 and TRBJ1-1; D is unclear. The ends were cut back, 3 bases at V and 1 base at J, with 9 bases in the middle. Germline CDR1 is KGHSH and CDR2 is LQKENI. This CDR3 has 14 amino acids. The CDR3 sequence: CASSPNEGNTEAFF. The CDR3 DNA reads TGTGCCAGCTCACCCAATGAGGGGAACACTGAAGCTTTCTTT. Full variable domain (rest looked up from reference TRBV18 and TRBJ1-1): NAGVMQNPRHLVRRRGQEARLRCSPMKGHSHVYWYRQLPEEGLKFMVYLQKENIIDESGMPKERFSAEFPKEGPSILRIQQVVRGDSAAYFCASSPNEGNTEAFFGQGTRLTVV.

CDR3 sequence (DNA): TGTGCCAGCAGCTTAGTGATGAACACCGGGGAGCTGTTTTTT. Translating gives CASSLVMNTGELFF. The chain joins TRBV7-2 to TRBJ2-2; D remains unclear. Between the trimmed V and J ends, which lost 1 base and 1 base, there was a span of 4 bases. From germline, CDR1 is SGHTA and CDR2 FQGNSA. The CDR3 length is 14 residues.

CDR3 protein: CASSSYSGLAYNEQFF. CDR3 DNA: TGCGCCAGCAGCTCCTACTCGGGACTAGCCTACAATGAGCAGTTCTTC. The rearrangement links TRBV5-1 to TRBJ2-1; 8 bases are shared with TRBD2. The germline gives CDR1 SGHRS, CDR2 YFSETQ. The CDR3 is made up of 16 amino acids. V gave up 3 bases and J gave up 2 bases; unmatched junction bases: 7.

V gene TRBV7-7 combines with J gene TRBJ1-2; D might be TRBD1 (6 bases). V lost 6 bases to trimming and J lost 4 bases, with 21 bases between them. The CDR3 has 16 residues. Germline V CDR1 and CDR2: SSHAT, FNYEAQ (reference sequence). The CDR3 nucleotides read TGTGCCAGCAGACGCGGACGCTTAGACAGGACCTATGGCTACACCTTC. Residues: CASRRGRLDRTYGYTF.

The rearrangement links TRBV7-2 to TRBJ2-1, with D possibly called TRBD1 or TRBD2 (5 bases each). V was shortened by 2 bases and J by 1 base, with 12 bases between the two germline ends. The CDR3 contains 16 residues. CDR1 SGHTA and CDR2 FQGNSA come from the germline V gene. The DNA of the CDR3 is TGTGCCAGCAGCTTATATGGGGGAGCTTCCTACAATGAGCAGTTCTTC. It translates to CASSLYGGASYNEQFF.

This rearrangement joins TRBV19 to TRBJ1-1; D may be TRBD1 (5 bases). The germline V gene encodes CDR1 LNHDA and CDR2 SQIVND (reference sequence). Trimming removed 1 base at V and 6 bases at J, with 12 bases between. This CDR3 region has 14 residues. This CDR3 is CASSIVIRDAEAFF. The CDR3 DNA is TGTGCCAGTAGTATAGTGATCAGGGACGCTGAAGCTTTCTTT.

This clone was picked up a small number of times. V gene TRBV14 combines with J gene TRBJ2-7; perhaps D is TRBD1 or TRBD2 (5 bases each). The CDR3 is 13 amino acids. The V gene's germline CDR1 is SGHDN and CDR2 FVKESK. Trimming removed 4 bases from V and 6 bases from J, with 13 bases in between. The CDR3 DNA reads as TGTGCCAGCAGCCGGACAATTGGGAGCGAGCAGTACTTC. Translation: CASSRTIGSEQYF.

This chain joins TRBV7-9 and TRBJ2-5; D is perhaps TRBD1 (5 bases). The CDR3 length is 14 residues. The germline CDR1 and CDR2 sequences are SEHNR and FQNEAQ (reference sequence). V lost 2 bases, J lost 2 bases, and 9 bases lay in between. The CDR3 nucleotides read TGTGCCAGCAGCTTAAGACAGAAGCAAGAGACCCAGTACTTC. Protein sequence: CASSLRQKQETQYF.

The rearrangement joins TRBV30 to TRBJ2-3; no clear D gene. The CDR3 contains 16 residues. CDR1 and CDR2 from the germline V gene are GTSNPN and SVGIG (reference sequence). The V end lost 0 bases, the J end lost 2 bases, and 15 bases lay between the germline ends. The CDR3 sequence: CAWSVSYSPPTDTQYF. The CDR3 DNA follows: TGTGCCTGGAGTGTTTCCTATTCCCCTCCCACAGATACGCAGTATTTT.

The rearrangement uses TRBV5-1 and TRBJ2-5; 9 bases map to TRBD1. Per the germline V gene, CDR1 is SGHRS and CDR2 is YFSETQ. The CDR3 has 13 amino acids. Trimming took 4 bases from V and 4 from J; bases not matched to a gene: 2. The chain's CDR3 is CASSRQGGETQYF. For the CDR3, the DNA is TGCGCCAGCAGCCGACAGGGGGGAGAGACCCAGTACTTC.

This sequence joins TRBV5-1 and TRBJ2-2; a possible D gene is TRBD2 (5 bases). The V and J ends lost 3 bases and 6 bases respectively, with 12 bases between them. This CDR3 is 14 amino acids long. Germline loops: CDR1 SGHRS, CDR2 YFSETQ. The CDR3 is CASSYDGNAGELFF. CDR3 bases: TGCGCCAGCAGCTACGACGGGAATGCCGGGGAGCTGTTTTTT.

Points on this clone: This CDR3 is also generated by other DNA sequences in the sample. The DNA of the CDR3 is TGTGCCAGCACGGAATTCACAGATACGCAGTATTTT. Protein product: CASTEFTDTQYF. The chain combines TRBV6-5 with TRBJ2-3; D is undetermined. Germline CDR1 and CDR2: MNHEY and SVGAGI. The CDR3 totals 12 residues. The V gene lost 7 bases and the J gene lost 2 bases, with 7 bases spanning the gap.

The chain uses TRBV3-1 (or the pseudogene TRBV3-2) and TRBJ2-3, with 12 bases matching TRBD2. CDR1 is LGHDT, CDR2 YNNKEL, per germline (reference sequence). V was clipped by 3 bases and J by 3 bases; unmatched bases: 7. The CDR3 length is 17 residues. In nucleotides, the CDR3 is TGTGCCAGCAGCCAGCCAGGAGGGACTAGCGGGACAGATACGCAGTATTTT. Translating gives CASSQPGGTSGTDTQYF.

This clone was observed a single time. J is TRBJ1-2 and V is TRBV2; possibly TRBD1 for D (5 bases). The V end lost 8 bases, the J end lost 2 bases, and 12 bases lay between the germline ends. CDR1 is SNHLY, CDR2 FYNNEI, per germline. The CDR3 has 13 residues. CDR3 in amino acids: CASLWDGNYGYTF. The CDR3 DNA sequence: TGTGCCAGCCTCTGGGACGGCAACTATGGCTACACCTTC. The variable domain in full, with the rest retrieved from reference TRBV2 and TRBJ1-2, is EPEVTQTPSHQVTQMGQEVILRCVPISNHLYFYWYRQILGQKVEFLVSFYNNEISEKSEIFDDQFSVERPDGSNFTLKIRSTKLEDSAMYFCASLWDGNYGYTFGSGTRLTVV.

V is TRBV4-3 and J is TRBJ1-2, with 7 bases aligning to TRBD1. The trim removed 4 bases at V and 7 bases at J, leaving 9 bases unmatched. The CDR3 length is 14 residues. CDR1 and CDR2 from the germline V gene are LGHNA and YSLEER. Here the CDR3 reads CASSLVSHRGGYTF. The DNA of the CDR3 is TGCGCCAGCAGCCTCGTGTCCCACAGGGGTGGCTACACCTTC.

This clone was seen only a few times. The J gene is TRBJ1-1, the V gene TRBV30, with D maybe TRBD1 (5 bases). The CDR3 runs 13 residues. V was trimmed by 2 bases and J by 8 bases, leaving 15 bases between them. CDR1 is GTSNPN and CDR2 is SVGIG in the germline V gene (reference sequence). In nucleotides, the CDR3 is TGTGCCTGGAGTCACATAAGGGGAAGAGAAGCTTTCTTT. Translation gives CAWSHIRGREAFF.

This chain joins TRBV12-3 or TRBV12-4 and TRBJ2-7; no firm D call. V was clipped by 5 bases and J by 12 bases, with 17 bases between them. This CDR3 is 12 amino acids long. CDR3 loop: CASSPLGGRRYF. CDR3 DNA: TGTGCCAGCAGTCCCCTCGGCGGCCGGCGGTACTTC.

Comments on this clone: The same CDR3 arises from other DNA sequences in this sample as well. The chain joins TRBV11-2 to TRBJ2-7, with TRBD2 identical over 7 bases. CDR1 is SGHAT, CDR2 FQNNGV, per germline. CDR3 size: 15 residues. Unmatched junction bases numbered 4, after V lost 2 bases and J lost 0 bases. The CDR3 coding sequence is TGTGCCAGCAGCTTAAGGCTAGCGGTCTCCTACGAGCAGTACTTC. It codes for CASSLRLAVSYEQYF.